This T cell receptor beta chain emerged from a study of identical twins. Germline V gives CDR1 KGHSY, CDR2 FQNENV. The CDR3 sequence is 14 residues long. Trimming removed 3 bases at V and 0 bases at J, with 6 bases between. Addition of a universal primer site occurred through template switching, and cDNA carried unique molecular identifiers. TCRdb itself ran the 5' RACE reads through MiXCR, one entry per CDR3 protein. The sample consists of about 660,000 distinct CDR3 sequences, 8.6% of them appearing once. These data also formed part of another study, on yellow fever vaccine responses in identical twins.

The sequencing sample was made of PBMCs. The sequence was obtained from a woman aged 18-30 years in good health. The rearrangement joins TRBV16 to TRBJ1-3; no clear D gene. The CDR3 reads CASSQGFSGNTIYF. The CDR3 DNA reads TGTGCCAGCAGCCAGGGATTCTCTGGAAACACCATATATTTT.